The 32 T cell receptor beta chains below come from one sample, sequenced in a study of T cell clonotyping in hematopoietic cell transplantation. Clones were sequenced by immunoSEQ multiplex PCR, and TCRdb holds only the in-frame ones, with some missing. Among 14,000 or so clones listed, less than 80% were seen once. The sample comprised PBMCs. These receptors were collected from a human donor who either received an allogeneic hematopoietic cell transplant for a myeloid malignancy or was a related donor (not recorded which). Some clones in this sample may be carry-over from other donors' samples.

The V gene is TRBV30, the J gene TRBJ1-4; 7 bases fit TRBD1. CDR3 length equals 16 residues. The trim removed 0 bases at V and 3 bases at J, leaving 7 bases unmatched. The germline CDR1 and CDR2 sequences are GTSNPN and SVGIG (reference sequence). DNA of the CDR3: TGTGCCTGGAGTGTACAGGTCGGGACAGCTAATGAAAAACTGTTTTTT. Translating gives CAWSVQVGTANEKLFF.

The chain is built from TRBV14 and TRBJ2-3; D is unclear. V was cut by 0 bases and J by 3 bases, with 4 bases left in between. Looked up from germline, CDR1 is SGHDN and CDR2 is FVKESK. The CDR3 contains 13 residues. The CDR3 spells CASSQERTDTQYF. Here the CDR3 DNA reads TGTGCCAGCAGCCAAGAACGTACAGATACGCAGTATTTT. Looking up the rest from reference TRBV14 and TRBJ2-3 gives the full variable domain: EAGVTQFPSHSVIEKGQTVTLRCDPISGHDNLYWYRRVMGKEIKFLLHFVKESKQDESGMPNNRFLAERTGGTYSTLKVQPAELEDSGVYFCASSQERTDTQYFGPGTRLTVL.

The chain uses TRBV5-1 and TRBJ1-2; TRBD1 is a possible D gene (5 bases). CDR1 and CDR2 (germline): SGHRS, YFSETQ. The V gene lost 3 bases and the J gene lost 7 bases, with 13 bases spanning the gap. CDR3 length equals 13 residues. The CDR3 DNA sequence: TGCGCCAGCAGCTCCCCCGGGACTCGTGGCTACACCTTC. Its translation: CASSSPGTRGYTF.

V is TRBV5-6 and J is TRBJ1-3; D is unresolved. Trimming stripped 0 bases from V and 0 bases from J, with 10 bases between. Germline CDR1 and CDR2: SGHDT and YYEEEE. The CDR3 contains 16 residues. The CDR3 DNA is TGTGCCAGCAGCTTGGGAAGGGCCATCTCTGGAAACACCATATATTTT. Encoded protein: CASSLGRAISGNTIYF. The variable domain in full, with the rest retrieved from reference TRBV5-6 and TRBJ1-3, is DAGVTQSPTHLIKTRGQQVTLRCSPKSGHDTVSWYQQALGQGPQFIFQYYEEEERQRGNFPDRFSGHQFPNYSSELNVNALLLGDSALYLCASSLGRAISGNTIYFGEGSWLTVV.

The chain uses TRBV7-8 and TRBJ1-1; D is unresolved. The CDR3 is 14 amino acids. Germline CDR1 SGHVS, CDR2 FQNEAQ. Trimming pared 3 bases from V and 1 base from J, leaving 9 bases between. CDR3 in amino acids: CASSLPHSNTEAFF. CDR3 sequence (DNA): TGTGCCAGCAGCTTGCCACACTCGAACACTGAAGCTTTCTTT.

The V gene is TRBV2, the J gene TRBJ2-5; D may correspond to TRBD1 or TRBD2 (5 bases each). V was shortened by 8 bases and J by 5 bases, with 21 bases between the two germline ends. CDR3 length: 15 residues. Per germline, CDR1 SNHLY and CDR2 FYNNEI. The CDR3 DNA sequence: TGTGCCAGCCAAGTGGGACCCAGCCTGCCGGAGACCCAGTACTTC. Translation: CASQVGPSLPETQYF.

This clone was seen a handful of times. The gene calls are TRBV11-2 and TRBJ2-5, with 8 positions matching TRBD1. Germline values: CDR1 SGHAT, CDR2 FQNNGV. This CDR3 is 14 amino acids long. The V gene end was trimmed by 5 bases and the J gene end by 3 bases; junction bases not matched to a gene: 5. The CDR3 bases are TGTGCCAGCAGCACGGGACAGGTCGAAGAGACCCAGTACTTC. Translated, it gives CASSTGQVEETQYF.

The rearrangement uses TRBV4-3 and TRBJ2-7; TRBD2 matches at 8 bases. V lost 0 bases, J lost 5 bases, and 6 bases stayed unmatched. The CDR3 covers 15 residues. Germline CDR1 reads LGHNA; CDR2 reads YSLEER. CDR3 amino acids: CASSQEGLGVDEQYF. The CDR3 region has the DNA TGCGCCAGCAGCCAAGAGGGACTAGGGGTCGACGAGCAGTACTTC.

J is TRBJ2-3 and V is TRBV29-1; 8 positions agree with TRBD2. J was trimmed by 5 bases and V by 5 bases; bases with no gene match: 0. The CDR3 is made up of 11 amino acids. Per the germline V gene, CDR1 is SQVTM and CDR2 is ANQGSEA. CDR3 DNA sequence: TGCAGCGTTCGGGGGGGAGATACGCAGTATTTT. Translated, it gives CSVRGGDTQYF.

The V and J genes are TRBV29-1 and TRBJ1-1; D gene ambiguous. CDR3 length: 14 residues. V dropped 7 bases and J dropped 0 bases, with 15 bases sitting between them. CDR1 is SQVTM and CDR2 is ANQGSEA in the germline V gene. The DNA of the CDR3 is TGCAGCGCCGAAACATGGCAGATGAACACTGAAGCTTTCTTT. Encoded protein: CSAETWQMNTEAFF. Full variable domain (rest looked up from reference TRBV29-1 and TRBJ1-1): SAVISQKPSRDICQRGTSLTIQCQVDSQVTMMFWYRQQPGQSLTLIATANQGSEATYESGFVIDKFPISRPNLTFSTLTVSNMSPEDSSIYLCSAETWQMNTEAFFGQGTRLTVV.

CDR3 nucleotide sequence: TGTGCCAGCTTCCCCGGCGGTGATCAGCCCCAGCATTTT. Protein: CASFPGGDQPQHF. The chain joins TRBV28 to TRBJ1-5; D remains unclear. The CDR3 runs to 13 residues. Germline V lookup: CDR1 MDHEN, CDR2 SYDVKM. V lost 8 bases and J 5 bases, leaving 13 bases between the germline ends.

J is TRBJ1-2 and V is TRBV9; D gene ambiguous. Germline V lookup: CDR1 SGDLS, CDR2 YYNGEE. The CDR3 is 13 amino acids. V shed 0 bases and J shed 6 bases, with 9 bases lying between them. CDR3 in amino acids: CASSVGLRDGYTF. CDR3 DNA: TGTGCCAGCAGCGTAGGTCTACGGGATGGCTACACCTTC.

Written as DNA, the CDR3 is TGTGCCAGTAGGCCCTATGAGGGGGCGATGCACGAGCAGTACTTC. The encoded protein is CASRPYEGAMHEQYF. The J gene is TRBJ2-7, the V gene TRBV19, with TRBD1 matching 7 bases. CDR1 and CDR2 from the germline V gene are LNHDA and SQIVND (reference sequence). The CDR3 sequence is 15 residues long. V trimming: 6 bases; J trimming: 5 bases; junction bases outside the gene matches: 13.

This clone has only a few counts. V usage is TRBV2 and J usage is TRBJ1-5; weak D call: TRBD1 (5 bases). CDR3 length equals 17 residues. CDR1 and CDR2 (germline): SNHLY, FYNNEI. The V end lost 7 bases, the J end lost 5 bases, and 24 bases lay between the germline ends. The CDR3: CASTELPGQPLDQPQHF. CDR3 nucleotides: TGTGCCAGCACCGAGCTTCCGGGGCAACCGTTGGATCAGCCCCAGCATTTT.

Only a few counts were recorded for this clone. CDR3 DNA: TGTGCCAGCAGCAACAGACAGGGAGGGAGCACCGGGGAGCTGTTTTTT. This codes for CASSNRQGGSTGELFF. The chain is built from TRBV7-2 and TRBJ2-2; D tentatively reads TRBD1 or TRBD2 (7 bases each). Germline-derived CDR1 and CDR2 are SGHTA and FQGNSA. The CDR3 is 16 amino acids. V lost 5 bases, J lost 4 bases, and 17 bases lay in between.

The chain uses TRBV30 and TRBJ2-1; D is unresolved. Trimming pared 2 bases from V and 4 bases from J, leaving 9 bases between. Germline lookup yields CDR1 GTSNPN and CDR2 SVGIG (reference sequence). The CDR3 contains 13 residues. Here the CDR3 reads CAWSTSGYNEQFF. As DNA, the CDR3 is TGTGCCTGGAGTACGTCGGGTTACAATGAGCAGTTCTTC.

The sample holds a few counts of this clone. The V gene is TRBV7-9, the J gene TRBJ2-5; no reliable D call. Germline loops: CDR1 SEHNR, CDR2 FQNEAQ (reference sequence). With 2 bases removed from V and 1 base from J, the gap between germline ends came to 5 bases. The CDR3 sequence is 13 residues long. DNA for the CDR3: TGTGCCAGCAGCTTATGGGGCCAAGAGACCCAGTACTTC. It specifies CASSLWGQETQYF.

This clone has more than one count but fewer than ten. The V gene is TRBV5-6, the J gene TRBJ2-5; 14 bases fit TRBD2. Germline V gene lookup returns CDR1 SGHDT and CDR2 YYEEEE. Trimming cost V 4 bases and J 5 bases; bases outside gene matches: 7. The CDR3 has 16 amino acids. For the CDR3, the DNA is TGTGCCAGCAGCAGGAGACTAGCGGGGGGGCCTGAGACCCAGTACTTC. Translating it yields CASSRRLAGGPETQYF. The whole variable domain, filled in from reference TRBV5-6 and TRBJ2-5, reads DAGVTQSPTHLIKTRGQQVTLRCSPKSGHDTVSWYQQALGQGPQFIFQYYEEEERQRGNFPDRFSGHQFPNYSSELNVNALLLGDSALYLCASSRRLAGGPETQYFGPGTRLLVL.

This clone has more than one count but fewer than ten. The chain joins TRBV6-1 to TRBJ1-6, with D unresolved. V dropped 4 bases and J dropped 7 bases, with 2 bases sitting between them. The CDR3 loop spans 11 amino acids. Germline V lookup: CDR1 MNHNS, CDR2 SASEGT. In nucleotides, the CDR3 is TGTGCCAGCAGTGTGAATTCACCCCTCCACTTT. It is translated as CASSVNSPLHF.

The chain recombines TRBV30 with TRBJ1-1, with D hard to call. The CDR3 runs 11 residues. Trimming took off 4 bases at V and 1 base at J, with 4 bases between the two ends. CDR1 and CDR2 (germline): GTSNPN, SVGIG (reference sequence). CDR3 in DNA: TGTGCCTGGAACAAGAACACTGAAGCTTTCTTT. The encoded protein is CAWNKNTEAFF.

The V call is TRBV2, the J call TRBJ2-7; D gene ambiguous. Per the germline V gene, CDR1 is SNHLY and CDR2 is FYNNEI. The CDR3 is 15 residues long. The V gene lost 2 bases and the J gene lost 2 bases, with 13 bases spanning the gap. CDR3 DNA sequence: TGTGCCAGCAGTGAATCTCCCTTGCCCCCCTACGAGCAGTACTTC. It codes for CASSESPLPPYEQYF. Full variable domain (remainder filled in from reference TRBV2 and TRBJ2-7): EPEVTQTPSHQVTQMGQEVILRCVPISNHLYFYWYRQILGQKVEFLVSFYNNEISEKSEIFDDQFSVERPDGSNFTLKIRSTKLEDSAMYFCASSESPLPPYEQYFGPGTRLTVT.

The chain couples TRBV5-6 to TRBJ2-5, with 7 bases that match TRBD1. CDR3 length: 13 amino acids. V gave up 3 bases and J gave up 1 base; unmatched junction bases: 0. Germline CDR1 SGHDT, CDR2 YYEEEE. CDR3 amino acids: CASSWDSQETQYF. The DNA for the CDR3 is TGTGCCAGCAGCTGGGACAGCCAAGAGACCCAGTACTTC.

The gene calls are TRBV30 and TRBJ1-2, with unresolved D. The V gene lost 3 bases and the J gene lost 4 bases, with 15 bases spanning the gap. This CDR3 has 14 amino acids. Germline loops: CDR1 GTSNPN, CDR2 SVGIG (reference sequence). The CDR3 coding sequence is TGTGCCTGGAGCCTCGGGGTTGTTGGCTATGGCTACACCTTC. It translates to CAWSLGVVGYGYTF.

The genes are TRBV6-5 and TRBJ1-5, with a weak D call TRBD1 (5 bases). The CDR3 has 15 residues. V was pared by 4 bases and J by 2 bases, with 12 bases between. Per germline, CDR1 MNHEY and CDR2 SVGAGI. The CDR3, as DNA: TGTGCCAGCAGTTCAAGGGGTTTAGGCAATCAGCCCCAGCATTTT. The encoded protein is CASSSRGLGNQPQHF.

In DNA form, the CDR3 reads TGTGCCTGGAGTGCCGGGCTCCAATACGAGCAGTACTTC. Translation gives CAWSAGLQYEQYF. This chain joins TRBV30 and TRBJ2-7, with D unresolved. The CDR3 covers 13 residues. Germline CDR1 reads GTSNPN; CDR2 reads SVGIG (reference sequence). Trimming cost V 1 base and J 4 bases, with 11 bases left between them. Full variable domain (outside the CDR3, taken from reference TRBV30 and TRBJ2-7): SQTIHQWPATLVQPVGSPLSLECTVEGTSNPNLYWYRQAAGRGLQLLFYSVGIGQISSEVPQNLSASRPQDRQFILSSKKLLLSDSGFYLCAWSAGLQYEQYFGPGTRLTVT.

In its sample, this clone was seen a few times. In DNA form, the CDR3 reads TGTGCCAGTAGTATCCAAGGGAACACTGAAGCTTTCTTT. Translated: CASSIQGNTEAFF. The chain employs TRBV19 and TRBJ1-1; D is undetermined. The CDR3 consists of 13 residues. Trimming shortened V by 3 bases and J by 1 base, and 6 bases separated the two germline ends. From germline, CDR1 is LNHDA and CDR2 SQIVND (reference sequence).

The chain couples TRBV6-5 to TRBJ2-7, with unresolved D. The CDR3 sequence is 15 residues long. Between the trimmed V and J ends, which lost 4 bases and 2 bases, there was a span of 15 bases. CDR1 and CDR2 from the germline V gene are MNHEY and SVGAGI. The CDR3 loop is CASSSFPIRPYEQYF. The CDR3 bases are TGTGCCAGCAGTTCCTTCCCCATACGACCCTACGAGCAGTACTTC.

CDR3 sequence: CASTGGEYSNQPQHF. CDR3 in DNA: TGTGCCAGTACCGGTGGTGAGTATAGCAATCAGCCCCAGCATTTT. The chain recombines TRBV19 with TRBJ1-5, with D unresolved. This CDR3 has 15 residues. Trimming removed 7 bases at V and 0 bases at J, with 13 bases between. Germline V gene sequence: CDR1 LNHDA, CDR2 SQIVND (reference sequence). Full variable domain (outside the CDR3, taken from reference TRBV19 and TRBJ1-5): DGGITQSPKYLFRKEGQNVTLSCEQNLNHDAMYWYRQDPGQGLRLIYYSQIVNDFQKGDIAEGYSVSREKKESFPLTVTSAQKNPTAFYLCASTGGEYSNQPQHFGDGTRLSIL.

This clone was seen just once. This chain links TRBV4-3 with TRBJ1-1; D call uncertain. The germline V and J ends were trimmed by 4 bases and 2 bases, with 17 bases remaining between them. CDR1 is LGHNA and CDR2 is YSLEER in the germline V gene. The CDR3 loop spans 16 amino acids. The CDR3 nucleotides read TGCGCCAGCAGCCTACTCCACCGGGCCGTAAACACTGAAGCTTTCTTT. The encoded protein is CASSLLHRAVNTEAFF.

This clone was detected only a few times. The genes are TRBV5-1 and TRBJ1-2, with 10 positions matching TRBD1. Per the germline V gene, CDR1 is SGHRS and CDR2 is YFSETQ. The trim removed 3 bases at V and 8 bases at J, leaving 10 bases unmatched. This CDR3 has 15 residues. Here the CDR3 DNA reads TGCGCCAGCAGCTCCGGGGACAGGGGTGTACGCGGCTACACCTTC. Translating gives CASSSGDRGVRGYTF.

The chain links TRBV4-1 to TRBJ2-5; the D gene is possibly TRBD2 (5 bases). The DNA end is a closer match to TRBJ2-7, so the J assignment may be wrong. CDR1 MGHRA and CDR2 YSYEKL come from the germline V gene. The CDR3 runs to 15 residues. The CDR3 is CASSPSEGPNYEQYF. The CDR3 DNA follows: TGCGCCAGCAGCCCTTCCGAGGGCCCCAACTACGAGCAGTACTTC.

This chain connects TRBV29-1 to TRBJ2-7; 11 positions agree with TRBD2. V trimming: 6 bases; J trimming: 0 bases; junction bases outside the gene matches: 7. CDR3 length: 15 amino acids. Per germline, CDR1 SQVTM and CDR2 ANQGSEA. DNA for the CDR3: TGCAGCGTGCTTAGACTAGCGGGGATCTCCTACGAGCAGTACTTC. This sequence encodes CSVLRLAGISYEQYF.